The 25 T cell receptor beta chains presented below share a single source sample, sequenced in a study of shared clonotypes between healthy human individuals. Profiled with immunoSEQ multiplex PCR; TCRdb holds only in-frame clones, not every one. The table records millions of clones, about 95% of them present only once. Positive CCR7 selection of CD45RO-negative cells yielded the naive CD8 cells, and terminally differentiated effector memory CD45RA+ cells were excluded. Material for sequencing was naive CD8+ T cells sorted from blood. These receptors all stem from a man aged 18 to 29 in good health.

The CDR3 here is CASSELAGVISTDTQYF. CDR3 in DNA: TGTGCCAGCAGTGAACTAGCGGGAGTAATTAGCACAGATACGCAGTATTTT. This chain joins TRBV6-1 and TRBJ2-3, with 10 bases aligning to TRBD2. Germline V lookup: CDR1 MNHNS, CDR2 SASEGT. The junction had 5 bases not matched to a gene; V was cut back by 2 bases and J by 0 bases. The CDR3 spans 17 residues.

V is TRBV6-1 and J is TRBJ2-7, with 10 bases identical to TRBD1. J lost 3 bases, V lost 2 bases, and 7 bases had no gene match. The CDR3 is made up of 16 amino acids. The germline V gene has CDR1 MNHNS and CDR2 SASEGT. Here the CDR3 DNA reads TGTGCCAGCAGTGAAATTATCGGGACAGGGGACTACGAGCAGTACTTC. Translating gives CASSEIIGTGDYEQYF.

This clone was counted a single time. The V call is TRBV9, the J call TRBJ1-2; the D gene is possibly TRBD1 (6 bases). V gave up 3 bases and J gave up 7 bases, with 19 bases separating them. The CDR3 has 15 amino acids. Germline assignment: CDR1 SGDLS and CDR2 YYNGEE. This CDR3 is CASSAGTGFPGGYTF. As DNA, the CDR3 is TGTGCCAGCAGCGCGGGAACAGGGTTCCCTGGTGGCTACACCTTC.

The chain has TRBV2 and TRBJ2-1, with D uncertain. CDR1 is SNHLY, CDR2 FYNNEI, per germline. V was clipped by 7 bases and J by 8 bases, with 21 bases between them. There are 15 residues in the CDR3. The CDR3 DNA follows: TGTGCCAGCAATAGGGATAACCCAAACGGCGATGAGCAGTTCTTC. The encoded protein is CASNRDNPNGDEQFF.

The chain recombines TRBV6-5 with TRBJ1-1, with TRBD1 as a possible D gene (5 bases). This CDR3 is built from 14 residues. CDR1 and CDR2 from the germline V gene are MNHEY and SVGAGI. V lost 5 bases and J lost 7, with 17 bases in between. Here the CDR3 DNA reads TGTGCCAGCAGTGGGACCTTACGAAATCTTGAAGCTTTCTTT. Translating it yields CASSGTLRNLEAFF.

This clone was recorded a few times. The chain employs TRBV9 and TRBJ1-3; D is possibly TRBD1 (5 bases). Germline V CDR1 and CDR2: SGDLS, YYNGEE. Trimming removed 0 bases at V and 0 bases at J, with 10 bases between. This CDR3 region has 16 residues. The CDR3 loop reads CASSVGEGTSGNTIYF. CDR3 in DNA: TGTGCCAGCAGCGTAGGGGAAGGGACCTCTGGAAACACCATATATTTT.

This clone has just one count. The chain carries TRBV4-1 and TRBJ1-1, with a possible D match to TRBD1 (6 bases). The V gene lost 6 bases and the J gene lost 3 bases, with 17 bases spanning the gap. This CDR3 is built from 15 residues. Germline V gives CDR1 MGHRA, CDR2 YSYEKL. In DNA form, the CDR3 reads TGCGCCAGCAGACACTTTCCAGGGGTAGACACTGAAGCTTTCTTT. As protein: CASRHFPGVDTEAFF.

V is TRBV6-1 and J is TRBJ1-1, with D perhaps matching TRBD1 (5 bases). The V gene lost 3 bases and the J gene lost 4 bases, with 15 bases spanning the gap. Germline V gene sequence: CDR1 MNHNS, CDR2 SASEGT. CDR3 length equals 15 residues. The CDR3 spells CASSDFSGRGTEAFF. In nucleotides, the CDR3 is TGTGCCAGCAGTGATTTCAGTGGAAGGGGCACTGAAGCTTTCTTT.

The chain uses TRBV6-1 and TRBJ2-7; no clear D gene. Germline lookup yields CDR1 MNHNS and CDR2 SASEGT. The ends were cut back, 7 bases at V and 4 bases at J, with 11 bases in the middle. The CDR3 spans 12 residues. The CDR3 DNA is TGTGCCAGCATCTCCTTGGGGTACGAGCAGTACTTC. It is translated as CASISLGYEQYF.

The gene calls are TRBV29-1 and TRBJ2-7; no reliable D call. Germline assignment: CDR1 SQVTM and CDR2 ANQGSEA. This CDR3 has 13 residues. V was shortened by 5 bases and J by 0 bases, with 11 bases between the two germline ends. CDR3 in DNA: TGCAGCGTTTCTGGACCGCTCTCCTACGAGCAGTACTTC. Protein: CSVSGPLSYEQYF.

This chain uses TRBV4-3 with TRBJ1-4; possibly TRBD1 for D (5 bases). CDR1 LGHNA and CDR2 YSLEER come from the germline V gene. V dropped 0 bases and J dropped 10 bases, with 21 bases sitting between them. This CDR3 contains 17 residues. The DNA of the CDR3 is TGCGCCAGCAGCCAAGATGTTCTTACTGGGGGATCTGGAAAACTGTTTTTT. Protein sequence: CASSQDVLTGGSGKLFF.

This clone occurred a few times. The chain carries TRBV5-6 and TRBJ2-7, with D perhaps given as TRBD1 or TRBD2 (6 bases each). V shed 3 bases and J shed 4 bases, with 11 bases lying between them. CDR1 and CDR2 (germline): SGHDT, YYEEEE. The CDR3 sequence is 13 residues long. CDR3 region: CASSYGGLYEQYF. CDR3 coding DNA: TGTGCCAGCAGCTACGGGGGCCTTTACGAGCAGTACTTC.

V gene TRBV10-3 combines with J gene TRBJ1-2, with D possibly matching TRBD1 (5 bases). V dropped 8 bases and J dropped 4 bases, with 26 bases sitting between them. Per germline, CDR1 ENHRY and CDR2 SYGVKD. The CDR3 has 17 amino acids. In nucleotides, the CDR3 is TGTGCCATCGGGGGGGTCGGAGGGCCCCGAAACTTCTATGGCTACACCTTC. The encoded protein is CAIGGVGGPRNFYGYTF.

The chain joins TRBV11-2 to TRBJ2-1; D ambiguous. The CDR3 has 13 amino acids. The germline V gene encodes CDR1 SGHAT and CDR2 FQNNGV. The V and J ends lost 1 base and 7 bases respectively, with 8 bases between them. Here the CDR3 reads CASSLAPQNEQFF. The CDR3 DNA follows: TGTGCCAGCAGCTTAGCCCCACAGAATGAGCAGTTCTTC.

J is TRBJ2-2 and V is TRBV14, with 9 bases matching TRBD1. The CDR3 runs 18 residues. From germline, CDR1 is SGHDN and CDR2 FVKESK. The V gene end was trimmed by 3 bases and the J gene end by 6 bases; junction bases not matched to a gene: 14. CDR3: CASSHSGQGFQGAGELFF. CDR3 sequence (DNA): TGTGCCAGCAGCCACTCGGGACAGGGCTTCCAAGGGGCCGGGGAGCTGTTTTTT.

On this clone itself: The same CDR3 can be traced to other DNA sequences in this sample. This chain connects TRBV5-1 to TRBJ1-1, with D possibly being TRBD1 (5 bases). Trimming shortened V by 4 bases and J by 8 bases, and 12 bases separated the two germline ends. CDR1 SGHRS and CDR2 YFSETQ come from the germline V gene. This CDR3 region has 12 residues. Here the CDR3 reads CASSPGGIEAFF. The DNA for the CDR3 is TGCGCCAGCAGCCCGGGGGGGATAGAAGCTTTCTTT.

The chain couples TRBV30 to TRBJ1-2; 7 bases are a match to TRBD1. This CDR3 is built from 16 residues. Germline V gene data show CDR1 as GTSNPN and CDR2 as SVGIG (reference sequence). J lost 4 bases, V lost 1 base, and 12 bases had no gene match. In DNA form, the CDR3 reads TGTGCCTGGAGTGCGGGACAGCAAATGCCCGTCTATGGCTACACCTTC. The encoded protein is CAWSAGQQMPVYGYTF. The variable domain in full, with the rest retrieved from reference TRBV30 and TRBJ1-2, is SQTIHQWPATLVQPVGSPLSLECTVEGTSNPNLYWYRQAAGRGLQLLFYSVGIGQISSEVPQNLSASRPQDRQFILSSKKLLLSDSGFYLCAWSAGQQMPVYGYTFGSGTRLTVV.

The chain joins TRBV6-4 to TRBJ1-1, with TRBD1 identical over 8 bases. The V and J ends lost 6 bases and 5 bases, in that order; junction bases with no gene match: 5. The CDR3 length is 13 residues. The germline CDR1 and CDR2 sequences are MRHNA and SNTAGT. CDR3 sequence (DNA): TGTGCCAGCAGGGGAGACAGGGGTACTGAAGCTTTCTTT. It specifies CASRGDRGTEAFF.

The chain links TRBV5-4 to TRBJ2-7, with 10 bases aligning to TRBD2. Germline-derived CDR1 and CDR2 are SGHNT and YYREEE (reference sequence). This CDR3 is built from 17 residues. The V and J ends lost 3 bases and 4 bases, in that order; junction bases with no gene match: 13. The CDR3 DNA follows: TGTGCCAGCAGCTCCTCCCCCGGAGCGGGGGGGCCGTACGAGCAGTACTTC. It is translated as CASSSSPGAGGPYEQYF. Drawing the rest from reference TRBV5-4 and TRBJ2-7, the complete variable domain is ETGVTQSPTHLIKTRGQQVTLRCSSQSGHNTVSWYQQALGQGPQFIFQYYREEENGRGNFPPRFSGLQFPNYSSELNVNALELDDSALYLCASSSSPGAGGPYEQYFGPGTRLTVT.

V is TRBV7-6 and J is TRBJ2-5; D is undetermined. The CDR3 totals 15 residues. Looked up from germline, CDR1 is SGHVS and CDR2 is FNYEAQ. Trimming removed 5 bases from V and 5 bases from J, with 18 bases in between. CDR3 bases: TGTGCCAGCAGCCCCCTCGGGCGGAATTTGGAGACCCAGTACTTC. It specifies CASSPLGRNLETQYF.

The CDR3 reads CASSGTPGEASYNSPLHF. The CDR3 nucleotides are TGTGCCAGCAGCGGAACCCCTGGGGAGGCCTCCTATAATTCACCCCTCCACTTT. V gene TRBV9 combines with J gene TRBJ1-6; no reliable D call. The CDR3 spans 18 residues. The germline gives CDR1 SGDLS, CDR2 YYNGEE. V was clipped by 3 bases and J by 0 bases, with 16 bases between them.

This rearrangement joins TRBV28 to TRBJ2-3; 13 bases map to TRBD2. The J segment lost 0 bases and the V segment lost 6 bases, leaving 9 bases of the junction unmatched. The CDR3 sequence is 18 residues long. Germline-derived CDR1 and CDR2 are MDHEN and SYDVKM. CDR3 loop: CASSSLAGGYYSTDTQYF. Written as DNA, the CDR3 is TGTGCCAGCAGCTCACTAGCGGGGGGGTACTACAGCACAGATACGCAGTATTTT.

The chain has TRBV6-5 and TRBJ2-7; a possible D gene is TRBD1 (6 bases). This CDR3 contains 15 residues. Deletions cut 0 bases from V and 5 bases from J, with 14 bases between. CDR1 and CDR2 (germline): MNHEY, SVGAGI. The CDR3 bases are TGTGCCAGCAGTTACTCCCAGGGGTTGATCGACGAGCAGTACTTC. Translating gives CASSYSQGLIDEQYF.

The chain is built from TRBV7-9 and TRBJ2-7; D is possibly TRBD2 (6 bases). The CDR3 loop spans 13 amino acids. Trimming stripped 3 bases from V and 3 bases from J, with 9 bases between. The germline CDR1 and CDR2 sequences are SEHNR and FQNEAQ (reference sequence). The CDR3: CASSFGGNYEQYF. CDR3 nucleotides: TGTGCCAGCAGCTTCGGGGGTAACTACGAGCAGTACTTC.

The chain employs TRBV7-9 and TRBJ2-3; D is perhaps TRBD1 or TRBD2 (5 bases each). Trimming shortened V by 5 bases and J by 4 bases, and 13 bases separated the two germline ends. Germline-derived CDR1 and CDR2 are SEHNR and FQNEAQ (reference sequence). The CDR3 sequence is 14 residues long. DNA of the CDR3: TGTGCCAGCAGCCCCAGGGACGAGGCAGATACGCAGTATTTT. Translating gives CASSPRDEADTQYF.